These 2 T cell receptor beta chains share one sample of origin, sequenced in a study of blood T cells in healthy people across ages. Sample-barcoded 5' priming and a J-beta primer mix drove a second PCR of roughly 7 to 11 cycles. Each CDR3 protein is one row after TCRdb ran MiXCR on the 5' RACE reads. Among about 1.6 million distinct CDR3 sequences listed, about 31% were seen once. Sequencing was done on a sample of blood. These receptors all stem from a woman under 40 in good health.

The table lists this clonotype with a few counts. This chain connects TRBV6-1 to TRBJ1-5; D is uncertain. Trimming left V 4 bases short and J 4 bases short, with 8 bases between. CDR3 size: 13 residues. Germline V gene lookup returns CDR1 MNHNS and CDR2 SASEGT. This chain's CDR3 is CASSAGNNQPQHF. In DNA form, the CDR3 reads TGTGCCAGCAGTGCTGGGAATAATCAGCCCCAGCATTTT.

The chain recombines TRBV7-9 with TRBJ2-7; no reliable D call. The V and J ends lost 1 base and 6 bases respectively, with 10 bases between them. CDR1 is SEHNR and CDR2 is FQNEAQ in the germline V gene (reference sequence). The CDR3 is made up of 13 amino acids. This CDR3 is CASSLVWEVEQYF. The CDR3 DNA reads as TGTGCCAGCAGCTTAGTATGGGAAGTCGAGCAGTACTTC.